This T cell receptor beta chain was sequenced during a study of blood T cell repertoires in COVID-19. Looking at the study overall: From the United States, Italy and Spain came samples of acute and convalescent COVID-19.

The ends were cut back, 6 bases at V and 4 bases at J, with 10 bases in the middle. The CDR3 spans 13 residues. The repertoire was sequenced with immunoSEQ multiplex PCR; TCRdb's copy has only in-frame clones and lacks some. The top ten clones hold about 3.3% of a sample with about 90,000 clones, roughly 90% of them seen once. The rearrangement links TRBV12-3 or TRBV12-4 to TRBJ1-5, with D perhaps TRBD1 (6 bases). Sequenced material: peripheral blood. This sequence originates from a woman in her sixties or seventies with acute or convalescent COVID-19. The CDR3 nucleotides read TGTGCCAGCAGATCCGGACAGAATCAGCCCCAGCATTTT. This codes for CASRSGQNQPQHF.